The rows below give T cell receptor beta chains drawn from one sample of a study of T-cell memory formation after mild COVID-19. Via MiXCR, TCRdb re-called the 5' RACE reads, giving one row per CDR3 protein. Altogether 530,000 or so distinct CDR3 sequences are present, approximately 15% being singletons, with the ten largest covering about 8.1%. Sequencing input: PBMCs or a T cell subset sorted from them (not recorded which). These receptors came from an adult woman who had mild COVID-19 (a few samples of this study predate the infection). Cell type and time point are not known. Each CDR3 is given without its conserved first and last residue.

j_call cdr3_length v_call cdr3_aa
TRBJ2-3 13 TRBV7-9 ASSSRGDLTDTQY
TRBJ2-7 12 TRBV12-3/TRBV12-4 ASRYARGPYEQY
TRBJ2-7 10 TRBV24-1 ATSDTGKEQY
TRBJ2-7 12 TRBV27 ASSLRARWYEQY
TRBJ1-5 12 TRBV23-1 ASSQAGRGQPQH
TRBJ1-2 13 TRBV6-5 ASSPDGGSGYGYT
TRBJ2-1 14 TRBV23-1 ASSQSEYFRCNEQF
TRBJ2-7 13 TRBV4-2 ASSQGDETRYEQY
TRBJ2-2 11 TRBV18 ASSRDRAGELF
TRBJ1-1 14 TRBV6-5 ASSYRNGGAGTEAF
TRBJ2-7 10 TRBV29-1 SVNLPGDEQY
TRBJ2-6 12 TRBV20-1 SATGDSGANVLT
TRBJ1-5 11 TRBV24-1 ATSEYSNQPQH